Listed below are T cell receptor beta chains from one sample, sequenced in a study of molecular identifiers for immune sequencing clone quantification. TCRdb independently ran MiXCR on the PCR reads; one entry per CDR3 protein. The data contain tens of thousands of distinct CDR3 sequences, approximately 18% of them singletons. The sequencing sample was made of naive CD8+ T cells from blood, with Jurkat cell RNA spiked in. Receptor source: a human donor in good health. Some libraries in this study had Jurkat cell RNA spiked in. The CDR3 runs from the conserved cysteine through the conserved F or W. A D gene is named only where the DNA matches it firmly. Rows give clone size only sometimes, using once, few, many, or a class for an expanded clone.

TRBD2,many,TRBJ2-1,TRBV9,TGTGCCAGCAGCGTAGGAGGCGGGAGCCCAGCCTACAATGAGCAGTTCTTC,CASSVGGGSPAYNEQFF
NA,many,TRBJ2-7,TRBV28,TGTGCCAGCAGTTTAGGGTGGGACCGAACCTACGAGCAGTACTTC,CASSLGWDRTYEQYF
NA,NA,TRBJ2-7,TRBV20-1,TGCAGTGCCCCAACAGAGACCTACGAGCAGTACTTC,CSAPTETYEQYF
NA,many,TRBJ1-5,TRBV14,TGTGCCAGCAGCCAAATGGGTAGCAATCAGCCCCAGCATTTT,CASSQMGSNQPQHF
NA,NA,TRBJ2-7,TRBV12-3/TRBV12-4,TGTGCCAGCAGTATCGCAGGAGGACAGTCGGCGCAGTACTTC,CASSIAGGQSAQYF
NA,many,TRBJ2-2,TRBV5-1,TGCGCCAGCAAACAGGAAGGCGGGGAGCTGTTTTTT,CASKQEGGELFF
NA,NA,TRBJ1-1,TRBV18,TGTGCCAGCTCACCACCACAGGGACCCATGAACACTGAAGCTTTCTTT,CASSPPQGPMNTEAFF
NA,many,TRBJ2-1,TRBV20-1,TGCAGTGCTAGAGCGGGACTTAAGAACTACAATGAGCAGTTCTTC,CSARAGLKNYNEQFF
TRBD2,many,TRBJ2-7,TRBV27,TGTGCCAGCAGTTTTAGCGGGAGGGCCTACCACGAGCAGTACTTC,CASSFSGRAYHEQYF
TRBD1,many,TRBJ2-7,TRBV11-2,TGTGCCAGCAGCTTAGGGACAGGATACTACGAGCAGTACTTC,CASSLGTGYYEQYF
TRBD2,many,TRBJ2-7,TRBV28,TGTGCCAGCAGCGGACTAGCGGGAGTCGTAAGCGGGTACGAGCAGTACTTC,CASSGLAGVVSGYEQYF
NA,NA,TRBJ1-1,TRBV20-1,TGCAGTGCCGGGACGGAGGGGACTGAAGCTTTCTTT,CSAGTEGTEAFF
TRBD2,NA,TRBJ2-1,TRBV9,TGTGCCAGCAGCGTAGACTCCTCCGGGACTAGGGTCTCGAATGAGCAGTTCTTC,CASSVDSSGTRVSNEQFF
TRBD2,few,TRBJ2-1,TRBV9,TGTGCCAGCAGCGTAGAGGGCGGGAGCCTCAATGAGCAGTTCTTC,CASSVEGGSLNEQFF
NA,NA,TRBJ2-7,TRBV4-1,TGCGCCAGCAGCCAAGGGCCAGCCTACGAGCAGTACTTC,CASSQGPAYEQYF
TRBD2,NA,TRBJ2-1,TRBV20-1,TGCAGTGCTACCAAAGCGGGTTCAAGCGGGACTGTTTTCAATGAGCAGTTCTTC,CSATKAGSSGTVFNEQFF
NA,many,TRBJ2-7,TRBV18,TGTGCCAGCTCAACCCGGGACACCAACTACGAGCAGTACTTC,CASSTRDTNYEQYF
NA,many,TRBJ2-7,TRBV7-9,TGTGCCAGCAGCTTGGGTTCCTACGAGCAGTACTTC,CASSLGSYEQYF
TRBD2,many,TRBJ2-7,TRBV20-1,TGCAGTGCTACCGGACTAGCGGGAGTGGGTGAGCAGTACTTC,CSATGLAGVGEQYF
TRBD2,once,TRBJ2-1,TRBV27,TGTGCCAGCAGTACGACTAGCATGAGTGAGCAGTTCTTC,CASSTTSMSEQFF
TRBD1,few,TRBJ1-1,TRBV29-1,TGCAGCGTTCGCGAGACAGGGGGGACTGAAGCTTTCTTT,CSVRETGGTEAFF
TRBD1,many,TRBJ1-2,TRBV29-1,TGCAGCGTGGGGACAGGGGAGGGGGATTATGGCTACACCTTC,CSVGTGEGDYGYTF
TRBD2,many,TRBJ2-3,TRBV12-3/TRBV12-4,TGTGCCAGCAGTCGTCTAGCGGGAGGAACAGATACGCAGTATTTT,CASSRLAGGTDTQYF
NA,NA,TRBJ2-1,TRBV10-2,TGCGCCAGCAGTGAACACGGGGTCGGTGAGCAGTTCTTC,CASSEHGVGEQFF
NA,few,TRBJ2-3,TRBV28,TGTGCCAGCAGTTTAACAGGTCTAGGCGTAGATACGCAGTATTTT,CASSLTGLGVDTQYF
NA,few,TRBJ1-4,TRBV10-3,TGTGCCATCAGTGGGACAGCTAATAATGAAAAACTGTTTTTT,CAISGTANNEKLFF
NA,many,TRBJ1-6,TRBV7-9,TGTGCCAGCAGCTTGCAAAACAGCTATAATTCACCCCTCCACTTT,CASSLQNSYNSPLHF
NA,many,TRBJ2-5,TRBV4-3,TGCGCCAGCAGCCCTGGACAGATTCAAGAGACCCAGTACTTC,CASSPGQIQETQYF
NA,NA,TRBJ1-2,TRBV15,TGTGCCGCCAGCCCCACAGGATTAGCTAACTATGGCTACACCTTC,CAASPTGLANYGYTF
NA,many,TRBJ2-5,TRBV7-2,TGTGCCGGGCGAGGGGGTCAAGAGACCCAGTACTTC,CAGRGGQETQYF
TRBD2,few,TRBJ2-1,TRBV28,TGTGCCAGCAGGGCGACTAGCGGGAGTATGGATGAGCAGTTCTTC,CASRATSGSMDEQFF
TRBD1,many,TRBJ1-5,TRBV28,TGTGCCAGCAGTTTAATAGGGGGCAGCTATAGCAATCAGCCCCAGCATTTT,CASSLIGGSYSNQPQHF
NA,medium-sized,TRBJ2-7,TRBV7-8,TGTGCCAGCAGCTTGTCGGGTTACGAGCAGTACTTC,CASSLSGYEQYF
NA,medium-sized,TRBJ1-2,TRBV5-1,TGCGCCAGCAGCTGGGTGACAGAAGCCTATGGCTACACCTTC,CASSWVTEAYGYTF
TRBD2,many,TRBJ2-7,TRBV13,TGTGCCAGCAGCTTCCTAGCGGGAGGAAACTCCTACGAGCAGTACTTC,CASSFLAGGNSYEQYF
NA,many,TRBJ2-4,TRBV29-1,TGCAGCGTTGAAGACATAGCCAAAAACATTCAGTACTTC,CSVEDIAKNIQYF
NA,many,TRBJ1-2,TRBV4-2,TGTGCCAGCAGCCAAGAAACAGGGAACTATGGCTACACCTTC,CASSQETGNYGYTF
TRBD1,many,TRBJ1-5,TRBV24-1,TGTGCCACCAGTGACGAGGGAAGACAGGGTGGAAATCAGCCCCAGCATTTT,CATSDEGRQGGNQPQHF
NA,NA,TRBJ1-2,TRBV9,TGTACCAGCAGCGTAGCTTTGAGACCTAACTATGGCTACACCTTC,CTSSVALRPNYGYTF
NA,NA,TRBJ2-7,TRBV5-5,TGTGCCAGCAGCGGCGCGTCCCGGTGGTACGAGCAGTACTTC,CASSGASRWYEQYF
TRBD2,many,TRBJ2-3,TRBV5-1,TGCGCCAGCACAGCGGGGCAAACCCGCACAGATACGCAGTATTTT,CASTAGQTRTDTQYF
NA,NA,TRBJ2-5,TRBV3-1,TGTGCCAGCAGCCTACCGACTAGCCAAGAGACCCAGTACTTC,CASSLPTSQETQYF
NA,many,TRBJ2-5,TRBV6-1,TGTGCCAGCAGTGATGGGTGGCCTTGGCCCCAGTACTTC,CASSDGWPWPQYF
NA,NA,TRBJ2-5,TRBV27,TGTGCCAGCAGTTTATCGGCTAGTGGGAGCTGGGAGACCCGGTACTTC,CASSLSASGSWETRYF
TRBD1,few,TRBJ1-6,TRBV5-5,TGTGCCAGCAGCTTGGATTGGACAGGGTACCGATCACCCCTCCACTTT,CASSLDWTGYRSPLHF